The rows below give T cell receptor beta chains drawn from one sample of a study of OX40 agonist ivuxolimab in advanced cancers. Clones were sequenced by immunoSEQ multiplex PCR, and TCRdb holds only the in-frame ones, with some missing. The sample includes roughly 69,000 clones, about 91% of them seen just once. Sequences were derived from CD4+ or CD8+ T cells sorted from blood, sampled in a trial of the OX40 agonist ivuxolimab. The source of these receptors is an adult with an advanced solid tumor such as melanoma, head and neck, liver or kidney cancer. Each CDR3 is given with its conserved first and last residue. The order of the fields is clone size, D gene, J gene, V gene, CDR3 DNA, CDR3 protein. A D gene is named only where the DNA matches it firmly. Rows may omit the clone size; those that give it use once, few, many or a size class.

>.|.|TRBJ2-3|TRBV6-5
TGTGCCAGCAGTACTACCTATAGCACAGATACGCAGTATTTT
CASSTTYSTDTQYF
>.|TRBD1|TRBJ1-4|TRBV30
TGTGCCTGGACCAGAGGGACAGGAACTAATGAAAAACTGTTTTTT
CAWTRGTGTNEKLFF
>.|TRBD1|TRBJ1-2|TRBV6-5
TGTGCCAGCAGTTACTCTTCCGGGACAGGGGACTATGGCTACACCTTC
CASSYSSGTGDYGYTF
>.|.|TRBJ1-1|TRBV19
TGTGCCAGTAGTAGGACTGATGAATTTGAAGCTTTCTTT
CASSRTDEFEAFF
>.|.|TRBJ1-5|TRBV19
TGTGCCAGTAGGCAGGGAAGAGGGGGCAATCAGCCCCAGCATTTT
CASRQGRGGNQPQHF
>.|.|TRBJ2-7|TRBV2
TGTGCCAGCAGTGATGCAGCAGGGGTCGAGCAGCAGTACTTC
CASSDAAGVEQQYF
>.|TRBD1|TRBJ1-4|TRBV25-1
TGTGCCAGCAGTGAATATGGGACAGGGAATGAAAAACTGTTTTTT
CASSEYGTGNEKLFF
>.|.|TRBJ2-7|TRBV2
TGTGCCAGCACACCCTTTTACGAGCAGTACTTC
CASTPFYEQYF
>.|.|TRBJ2-5|TRBV5-1
TGCGCCAGCAGCTTGGCGCAGGGAGGTCAAGAGACCCAGTACTTC
CASSLAQGGQETQYF
>.|TRBD1|TRBJ2-6|TRBV5-8
TGTGCCACAAACCCTGGGACAGCCGCTTTTGGGGCCAACGTCCTGACTTTC
CATNPGTAAFGANVLTF
>.|.|TRBJ1-2|TRBV30
TGTGCTTCAGGGGTTCGGGGCTACACCTTC
CASGVRGYTF
>.|TRBD1|TRBJ2-4|TRBV7-9
TGTGCCAGCAGCGCGACAGGGATCGTAGACATTCAGTACTTC
CASSATGIVDIQYF
>.|TRBD1|TRBJ2-5|TRBV7-9
TGTGCCAGCAGCTTAGGAGGACAGGGGGAAGGGACCCAGTACTTC
CASSLGGQGEGTQYF
>.|TRBD1|TRBJ2-2|TRBV2
TGTGCCAGCAGGGTAGACAGGGGTTCGAACACCGGGGAGCTGTTTTTT
CASRVDRGSNTGELFF
>.|.|TRBJ2-7|TRBV5-4
TGTGCCAGCAGTTATCGCCTTTCCGAGCAGTACTTC
CASSYRLSEQYF
>.|.|TRBJ1-4|TRBV6-1
TGTGCCAGCAGGGACCATGAAAAACTGTTTTTT
CASRDHEKLFF
>once|TRBD1|TRBJ2-2|TRBV5-6
TGTGCCAGCAGCCCAACCCGGGACAGGGTTAACACCGGGGAGCTGTTTTTT
CASSPTRDRVNTGELFF
>.|.|TRBJ1-6|TRBV28
TGTGCCAGCAACCTGGGTGTAGGCAATTCACCCCTCCACTTT
CASNLGVGNSPLHF
>.|.|TRBJ2-5|TRBV14
TGTGCCAGCAGCCAACTCTCGGGGGCTCAAGAGACCCAGTACTTC
CASSQLSGAQETQYF
>.|TRBD2|TRBJ2-2|TRBV10-1
TGCGCCAGCAGTGAGTCGGGACTATCGTCCGGGGAGCTGTTTTTT
CASSESGLSSGELFF
>.|.|TRBJ1-2|TRBV29-1
TGCAGCGGTGACAGGCTTCATGGCTACACCTTC
CSGDRLHGYTF
>.|TRBD1|TRBJ2-7|TRBV19
TGTGCCAGTAGTACCGGACAGGATTACGAGCAGTACTTC
CASSTGQDYEQYF
>.|TRBD1|TRBJ2-7|TRBV6-6
TGTGCCAGCAGTTTCACAGGGGTCGGCTCCTACGAGCAGTACTTC
CASSFTGVGSYEQYF
>.|.|TRBJ2-3|TRBV19
TGTGCCAGTAGTACCCAGGGGTGGGATACGCAGTATTTT
CASSTQGWDTQYF